The source of this TCR beta chain is a study of OX40 agonist ivuxolimab in advanced cancers. A note on this clone: Antigen unknown.

Some clones are missing from TCRdb's copy, which holds only in-frame ones; the method was immunoSEQ multiplex PCR. The sample carries around 63,000 clones, over 75% recorded once. The CDR3 covers 15 residues. CDR1 is GTSNPN and CDR2 is SVGIG in the germline V gene (reference sequence). V was clipped by 4 bases and J by 4 bases, with 16 bases between them. Study results and limitations: There was clonal expansion of CD4+ and CD8+ blood T cells by week 6 at 0.1 to 3.0 mg/kg.

The specimen comprised CD4+ or CD8+ T cells sorted from blood, sampled in a trial of the OX40 agonist ivuxolimab. This sequence originates from an adult with an advanced solid tumor such as melanoma, head and neck, liver or kidney cancer. The chain couples TRBV30 to TRBJ1-4; D perhaps matches TRBD1 (6 bases). The CDR3 coding sequence is TGTGCCTGGAACGTCAGGGACAATGATAATGAAAAACTGTTTTTT. Protein sequence: CAWNVRDNDNEKLFF. Using reference TRBV30 and TRBJ1-4 for the parts outside the CDR3, the full variable domain is SQTIHQWPATLVQPVGSPLSLECTVEGTSNPNLYWYRQAAGRGLQLLFYSVGIGQISSEVPQNLSASRPQDRQFILSSKKLLLSDSGFYLCAWNVRDNDNEKLFFGSGTQLSVL.